This T cell receptor (beta chain) was retrieved from a study of blood T cell repertoires in COVID-19. Study-level information: Sources were T cells, B-cell-depleted T cells, or PBMCs; the material itself was cDNA or gDNA.

Seattle researchers signed up patients amid active infection and tracked them longitudinally. CDR3 length equals 14 residues. With V trimmed by 9 bases and J by 9 bases, 10 bases remained unmatched. Germline assignment: CDR1 MDHEN and CDR2 SYDVKM. Assay: immunoSEQ multiplex PCR; the TCRdb copy retains only in-frame clones and omits some. Of about 18,000 clones in the sample, 77% were seen once. The receptor comes from a man between 65 and 85 years old with COVID-19, enrolled during active disease. Sequenced input: peripheral blood. This chain links TRBV28 with TRBJ2-2; 10 bases are a match to TRBD2. The CDR3 is CASLAGDVRRELFF. CDR3 DNA: TGTGCCAGTCTAGCGGGGGACGTAAGGAGGGAGCTGTTTTTT.